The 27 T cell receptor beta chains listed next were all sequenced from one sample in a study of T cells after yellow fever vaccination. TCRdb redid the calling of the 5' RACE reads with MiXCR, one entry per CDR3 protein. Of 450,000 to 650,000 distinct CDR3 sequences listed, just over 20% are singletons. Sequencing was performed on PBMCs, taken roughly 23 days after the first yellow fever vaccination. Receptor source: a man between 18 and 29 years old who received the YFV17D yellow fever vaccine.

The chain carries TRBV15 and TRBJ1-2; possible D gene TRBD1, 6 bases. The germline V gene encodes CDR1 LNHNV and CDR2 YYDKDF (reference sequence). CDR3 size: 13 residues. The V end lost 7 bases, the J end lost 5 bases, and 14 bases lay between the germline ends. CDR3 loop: CATNTGRSYGYTF. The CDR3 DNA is TGTGCCACCAACACAGGGCGTTCTTATGGCTACACCTTC.

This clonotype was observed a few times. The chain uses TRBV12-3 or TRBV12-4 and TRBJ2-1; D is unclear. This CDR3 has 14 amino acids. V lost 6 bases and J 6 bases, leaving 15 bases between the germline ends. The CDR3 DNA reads TGTGCCAGCAGAGGCCTTAACCAACCCAATGAGCAGTTCTTC. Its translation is CASRGLNQPNEQFF.

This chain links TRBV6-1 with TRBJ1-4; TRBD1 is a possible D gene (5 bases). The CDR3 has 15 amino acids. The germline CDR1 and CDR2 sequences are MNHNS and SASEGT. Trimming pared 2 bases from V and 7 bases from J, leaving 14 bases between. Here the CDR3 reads CASSELGRQLEKLFF. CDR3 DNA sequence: TGTGCCAGCAGTGAATTGGGGCGACAGCTTGAAAAACTGTTTTTT.

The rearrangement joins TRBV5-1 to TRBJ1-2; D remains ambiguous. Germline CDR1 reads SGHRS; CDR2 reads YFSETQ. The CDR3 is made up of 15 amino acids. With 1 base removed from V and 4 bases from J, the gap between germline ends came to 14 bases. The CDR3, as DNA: TGCGCCAGCAGCTTGTCGGACGGCGGAGTCTATGGCTACACCTTC. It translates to CASSLSDGGVYGYTF.

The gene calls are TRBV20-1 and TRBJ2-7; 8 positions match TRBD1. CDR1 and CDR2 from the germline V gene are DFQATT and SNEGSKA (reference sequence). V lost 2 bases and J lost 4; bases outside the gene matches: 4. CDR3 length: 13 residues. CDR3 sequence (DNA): TGCAGTGCTAGACAGGGGGCGCAATACGAGCAGTACGTC. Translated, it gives CSARQGAQYEQYV.

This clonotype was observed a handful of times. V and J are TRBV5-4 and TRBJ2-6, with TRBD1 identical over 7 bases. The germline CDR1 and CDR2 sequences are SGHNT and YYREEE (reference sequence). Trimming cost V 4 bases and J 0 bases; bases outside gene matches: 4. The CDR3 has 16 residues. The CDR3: CASSMTGNSGANVLTF. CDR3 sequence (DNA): TGTGCCAGCAGCATGACAGGGAACTCTGGGGCCAACGTCCTGACTTTC.

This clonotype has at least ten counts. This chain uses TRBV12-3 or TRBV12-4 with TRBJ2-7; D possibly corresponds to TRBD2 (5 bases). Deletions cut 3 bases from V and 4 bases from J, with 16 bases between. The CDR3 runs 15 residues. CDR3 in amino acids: CASSFSSVGGYEQYF. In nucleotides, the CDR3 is TGTGCCAGCAGTTTTAGTTCGGTCGGCGGGTACGAGCAGTACTTC.

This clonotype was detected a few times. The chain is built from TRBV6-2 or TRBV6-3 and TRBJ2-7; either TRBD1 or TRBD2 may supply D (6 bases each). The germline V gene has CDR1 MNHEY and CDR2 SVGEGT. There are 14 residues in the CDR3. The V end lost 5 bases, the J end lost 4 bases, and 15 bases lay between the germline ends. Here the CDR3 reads CASSQPQGRYEQYV. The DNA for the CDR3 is TGTGCCAGCAGTCAGCCCCAGGGGAGGTACGAGCAGTACGTC.

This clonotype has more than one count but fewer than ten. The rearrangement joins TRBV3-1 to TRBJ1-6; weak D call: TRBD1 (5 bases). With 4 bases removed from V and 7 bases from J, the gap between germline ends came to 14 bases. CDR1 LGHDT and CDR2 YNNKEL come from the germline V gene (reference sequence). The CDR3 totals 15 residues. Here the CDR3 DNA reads TGTGCCAGCAGCCCCTCTTTTGGGGGAAATTCACCCCTCCACTTT. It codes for CASSPSFGGNSPLHF.

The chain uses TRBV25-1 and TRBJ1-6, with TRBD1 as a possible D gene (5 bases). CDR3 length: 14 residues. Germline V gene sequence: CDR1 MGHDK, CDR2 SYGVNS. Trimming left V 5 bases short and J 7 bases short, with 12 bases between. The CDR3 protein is CASSSRVLNSPLHF. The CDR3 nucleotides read TGTGCCAGCAGTTCCAGGGTACTGAATTCACCCCTCCACTTT.

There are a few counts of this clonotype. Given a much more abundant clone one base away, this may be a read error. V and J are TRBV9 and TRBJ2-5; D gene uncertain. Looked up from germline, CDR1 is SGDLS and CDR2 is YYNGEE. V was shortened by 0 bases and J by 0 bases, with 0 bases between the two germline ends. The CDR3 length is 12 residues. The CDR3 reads CASSVDQETQYF. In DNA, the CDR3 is TGTGCCAGCAGCGTAGACCAAGAGACCCAGTACTTC.

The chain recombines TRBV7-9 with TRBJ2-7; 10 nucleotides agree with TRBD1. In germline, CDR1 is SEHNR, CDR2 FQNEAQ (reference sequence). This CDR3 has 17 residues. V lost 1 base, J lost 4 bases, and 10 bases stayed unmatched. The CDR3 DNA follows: TGTGCCAGCAGCTTAGTTGGGACAGGGGACTCGGATTACGAGCAGTACGTC. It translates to CASSLVGTGDSDYEQYV.

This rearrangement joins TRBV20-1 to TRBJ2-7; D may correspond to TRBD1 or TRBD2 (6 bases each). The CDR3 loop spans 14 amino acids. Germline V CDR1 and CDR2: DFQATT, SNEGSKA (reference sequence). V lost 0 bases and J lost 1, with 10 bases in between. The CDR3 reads CSAREGGRSYEQYF. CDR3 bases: TGCAGTGCTAGAGAGGGGGGCAGGTCCTACGAGCAGTACTTC.

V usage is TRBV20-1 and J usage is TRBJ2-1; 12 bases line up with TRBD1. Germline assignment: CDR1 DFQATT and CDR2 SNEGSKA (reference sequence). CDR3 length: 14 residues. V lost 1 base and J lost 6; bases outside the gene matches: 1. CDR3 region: CSARGGQGANEQFF. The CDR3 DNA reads TGCAGTGCTAGAGGGGGACAGGGGGCCAATGAGCAGTTCTTC.

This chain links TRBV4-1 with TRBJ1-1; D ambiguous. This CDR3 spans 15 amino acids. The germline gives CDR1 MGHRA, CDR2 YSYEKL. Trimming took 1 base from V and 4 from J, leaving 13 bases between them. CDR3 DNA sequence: TGCGCCAGCAGCCAAGTATCAGGTGGGGTCACTGAAGCTTTCTTT. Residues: CASSQVSGGVTEAFF.

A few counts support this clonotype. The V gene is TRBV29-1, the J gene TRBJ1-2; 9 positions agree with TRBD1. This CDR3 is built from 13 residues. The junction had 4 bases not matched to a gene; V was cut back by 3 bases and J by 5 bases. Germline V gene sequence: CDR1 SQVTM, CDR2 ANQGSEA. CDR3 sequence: CSVEGTGFYGYTF. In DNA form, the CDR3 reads TGCAGCGTTGAGGGGACAGGGTTTTATGGCTACACCTTC.

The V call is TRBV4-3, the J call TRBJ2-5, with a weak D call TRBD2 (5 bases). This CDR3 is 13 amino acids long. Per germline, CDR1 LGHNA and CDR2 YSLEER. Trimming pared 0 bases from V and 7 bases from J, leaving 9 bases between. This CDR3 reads CASSQENRGTQYF. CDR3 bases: TGCGCCAGCAGCCAAGAGAATCGGGGGACCCAGTACTTC.

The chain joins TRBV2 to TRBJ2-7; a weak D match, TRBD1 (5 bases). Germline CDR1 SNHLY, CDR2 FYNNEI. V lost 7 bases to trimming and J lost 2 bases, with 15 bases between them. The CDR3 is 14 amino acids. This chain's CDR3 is CASKRQSMTYEQYF. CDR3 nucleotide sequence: TGTGCCAGCAAAAGACAGTCTATGACCTACGAGCAGTACTTC.

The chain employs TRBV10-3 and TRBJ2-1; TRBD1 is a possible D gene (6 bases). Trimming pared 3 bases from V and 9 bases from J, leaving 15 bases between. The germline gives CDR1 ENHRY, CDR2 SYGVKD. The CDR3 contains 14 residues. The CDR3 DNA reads TGTGCCATCAGTGAAATGGGAAGGGGGAGTGAGCAGTTCTTC. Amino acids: CAISEMGRGSEQFF.

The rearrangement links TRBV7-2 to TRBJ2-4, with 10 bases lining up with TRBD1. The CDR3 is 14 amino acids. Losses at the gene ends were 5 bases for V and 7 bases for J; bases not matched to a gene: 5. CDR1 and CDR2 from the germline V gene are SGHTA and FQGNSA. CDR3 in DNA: TGTGCCAGCAGCCAGGACAGGGGGTGGAACATTCAGTACTTC. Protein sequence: CASSQDRGWNIQYF.

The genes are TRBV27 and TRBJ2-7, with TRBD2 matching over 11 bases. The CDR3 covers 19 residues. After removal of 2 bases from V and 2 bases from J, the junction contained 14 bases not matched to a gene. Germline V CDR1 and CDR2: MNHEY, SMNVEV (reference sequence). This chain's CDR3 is CASSLNMFPLAGGTYEQYF. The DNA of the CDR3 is TGTGCCAGCAGTTTAAATATGTTCCCGCTAGCGGGGGGTACCTACGAGCAGTACTTC.

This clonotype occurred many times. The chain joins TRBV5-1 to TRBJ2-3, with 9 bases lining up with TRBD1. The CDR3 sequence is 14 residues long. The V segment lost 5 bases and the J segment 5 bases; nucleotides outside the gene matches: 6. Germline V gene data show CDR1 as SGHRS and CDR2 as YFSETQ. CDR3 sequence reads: CASRQGAEGDTQYF. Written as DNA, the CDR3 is TGCGCCAGCAGACAGGGGGCTGAAGGAGATACGCAGTATTTT.

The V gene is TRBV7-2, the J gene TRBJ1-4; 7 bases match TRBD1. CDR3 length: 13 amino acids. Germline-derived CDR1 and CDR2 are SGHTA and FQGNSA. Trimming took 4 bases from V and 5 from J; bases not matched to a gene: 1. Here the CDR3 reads CASSWTGNEKLFF. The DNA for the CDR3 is TGTGCCAGCAGCTGGACAGGCAATGAAAAACTGTTTTTT.

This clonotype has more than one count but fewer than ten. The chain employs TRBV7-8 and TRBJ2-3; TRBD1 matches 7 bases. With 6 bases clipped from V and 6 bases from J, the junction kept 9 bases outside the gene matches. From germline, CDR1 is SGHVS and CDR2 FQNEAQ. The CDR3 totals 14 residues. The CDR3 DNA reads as TGTGCCAGCAGACCAAGACAGGGTGGGGATACGCAGTATTTT. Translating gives CASRPRQGGDTQYF.

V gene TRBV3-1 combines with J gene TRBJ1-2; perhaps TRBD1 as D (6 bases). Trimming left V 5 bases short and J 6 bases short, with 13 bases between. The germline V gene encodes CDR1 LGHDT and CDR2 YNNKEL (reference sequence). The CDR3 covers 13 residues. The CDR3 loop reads CASSERQANGYTF. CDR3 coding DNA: TGTGCCAGCAGCGAGAGACAGGCTAATGGCTACACCTTC. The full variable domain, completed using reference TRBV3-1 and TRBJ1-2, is DTAVSQTPKYLVTQMGNDKSIKCEQNLGHDTMYWYKQDSKKFLKIMFSYNNKELIINETVPNRFSPKSPDKAHLNLHINSLELGDSAVYFCASSERQANGYTFGSGTRLTVV.

The CDR3 here is CASRPTVNQPQHF. CDR3 nucleotide sequence: TGTGCCAGCAGGCCTACAGTCAACCAGCCCCAGCATTTT. The V gene is TRBV6-1, the J gene TRBJ1-5; no firm D call. The length of the CDR3 is 13 residues. Per germline, CDR1 MNHNS and CDR2 SASEGT. V lost 6 bases to trimming and J lost 7 bases, with 13 bases between them.

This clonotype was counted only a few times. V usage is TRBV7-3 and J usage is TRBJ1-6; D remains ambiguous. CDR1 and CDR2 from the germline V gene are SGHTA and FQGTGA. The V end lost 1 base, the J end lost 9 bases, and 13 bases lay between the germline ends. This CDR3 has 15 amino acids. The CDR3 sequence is CASSLNPGRSSPLHF. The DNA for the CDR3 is TGTGCCAGCAGCTTAAATCCGGGAAGGAGTTCACCCCTCCACTTT.